This section outlines one TCR beta chain sequence together with its context. Antigen unknown. Germline loops: CDR1 LNHDA, CDR2 SQIVND (reference sequence). CDR3 size: 13 residues. Deletions cut 10 bases from V and 6 bases from J, with 18 bases between. The data were produced by immunoSEQ multiplex PCR, yet TCRdb's version contains in-frame clones alone and is incomplete. The table includes approximately 120,000 clones, around 87% detected once. This entry comes from a study of T cell responses to AZD1222 COVID-19 vaccine. Findings and limits, study-wide: Reports indicate that nearly half of spike-specific TCRs are directed at unmutated variant regions. Spike-specific TCR breadth rose after two AZD1222 doses, and depth rose as well. Repertoires were collected only later (after the peak T cell response had occurred).

The sequence was collected from an adult in good health. Sequencing used peripheral blood, obtained on day 0 of AZD1222 vaccination. This chain joins TRBV19 and TRBJ2-5, with D possibly being TRBD2 (5 bases). The CDR3 coding sequence is TGTGCCACTTCGGCGGGCGGAACGAAGACCCAGTACTTC. Translation: CATSAGGTKTQYF.